These 19 T cell receptor beta chains were sequenced from one sample in a study of blood T cell repertoires in COVID-19. Assay: immunoSEQ multiplex PCR; the TCRdb copy retains only in-frame clones and omits some. The sample contains about 190,000 clones, 65% to 85% of which appear only once. Sequencing input: PBMCs or T cells enriched from blood (not recorded which). The receptors here all came from a woman between 25 and 40 years old who had been exposed to COVID-19.

The rearrangement links TRBV9 to TRBJ2-3; D might be TRBD2 (6 bases). The CDR3 consists of 13 residues. Germline-derived CDR1 and CDR2 are SGDLS and YYNGEE. The V gene lost 0 bases and the J gene lost 6 bases, with 8 bases spanning the gap. CDR3 in amino acids: CASSVGAGDTQYF. The CDR3 DNA sequence: TGTGCCAGCAGCGTAGGGGCGGGGGATACGCAGTATTTT. Combining the CDR3 with reference TRBV9 and TRBJ2-3 gives the whole variable domain DSGVTQTPKHLITATGQRVTLRCSPRSGDLSVYWYQQSLDQGLQFLIQYYNGEERAKGNILERFSAQQFPDLHSELNLSSLELGDSALYFCASSVGAGDTQYFGPGTRLTVL.

The table lists this clone with a count of one. The chain has TRBV24-1 and TRBJ2-5, with TRBD2 matching over 7 bases. CDR1 and CDR2 (germline): KGHDR, SFDVKD. CDR3 length: 14 amino acids. V lost 1 base, J lost 9 bases, and 7 bases stayed unmatched. The CDR3 DNA reads as TGTGCCACCAGTGATTTAGGGAGCGGGGTGGCCCAGTACTTC. It translates to CATSDLGSGVAQYF.

V is TRBV6-5 and J is TRBJ1-2, with 9 bases matching TRBD1. Germline V lookup: CDR1 MNHEY, CDR2 SVGAGI. Losses at the gene ends were 0 bases for V and 1 base for J; bases not matched to a gene: 0. CDR3 size: 15 residues. CDR3 sequence: CASSYSGQGNYGYTF. For the CDR3, the DNA is TGTGCCAGCAGTTACTCGGGACAGGGTAACTATGGCTACACCTTC.

The rearrangement uses TRBV3-1 (or the pseudogene TRBV3-2) and TRBJ2-5, with D possibly matching TRBD2 (6 bases). CDR1 and CDR2 (germline): LGHDT, YNNKEL (reference sequence). V was cut by 0 bases and J by 4 bases, with 24 bases left in between. The CDR3 consists of 19 residues. The CDR3 is CASSQDTLISGLKRETQYF. The DNA of the CDR3 is TGTGCCAGCAGCCAAGATACCCTGATTAGCGGCCTAAAACGAGAGACCCAGTACTTC.

This chain uses TRBV18 with TRBJ1-3; D uncertain. Germline assignment: CDR1 KGHSH and CDR2 LQKENI. The CDR3 extends over 16 amino acids. V was cut by 3 bases and J by 1 base, with 13 bases left in between. The CDR3 sequence is CASSPSGATSGNTIYF. DNA of the CDR3: TGTGCCAGCTCACCCTCGGGAGCTACTTCTGGAAACACCATATATTTT.

The V and J genes are TRBV4-3 and TRBJ1-5, with a tentative D call TRBD1 (6 bases). The V end lost 0 bases, the J end lost 7 bases, and 16 bases lay between the germline ends. There are 16 residues in the CDR3. Germline CDR1 LGHNA, CDR2 YSLEER. The CDR3 protein is CASSQDRGQGSQPQHF. For the CDR3, the DNA is TGCGCCAGCAGCCAAGATCGAGGGCAGGGGTCCCAGCCCCAGCATTTT.

CDR3 coding DNA: TGCGCCAGCAGCCAAGATTGGTCAGGGCCTTCCTACGAGCAGTACTTC. It specifies CASSQDWSGPSYEQYF. The chain employs TRBV4-1 and TRBJ2-7; maybe TRBD1 (5 bases). V was shortened by 0 bases and J by 1 base, with 13 bases between the two germline ends. The CDR3 runs to 16 residues. Germline V CDR1 and CDR2: MGHRA, YSYEKL.

The chain links TRBV15 to TRBJ2-7, with TRBD1 identical over 9 bases. After removal of 1 base from V and 5 bases from J, the junction contained 6 bases not matched to a gene. This CDR3 spans 15 amino acids. In germline, CDR1 is LNHNV, CDR2 YYDKDF (reference sequence). The CDR3 nucleotides are TGTGCCACCAGCAGAGTGGGAACAGGGGGCGACGAGCAGTACTTC. Translation gives CATSRVGTGGDEQYF.

The V call is TRBV5-4, the J call TRBJ2-2; maybe TRBD2 (7 bases). The CDR3 loop spans 14 amino acids. CDR1 SGHNT and CDR2 YYREEE come from the germline V gene (reference sequence). Deletions cut 4 bases from V and 6 bases from J, with 13 bases between. CDR3 in DNA: TGTGCCAGCAGCAAAGGGGAGGGGGCCGGGGAGCTGTTTTTT. Amino acids: CASSKGEGAGELFF.

The chain carries TRBV6-5 and TRBJ2-7, with a weak D call TRBD2 (5 bases). CDR1 MNHEY and CDR2 SVGAGI come from the germline V gene. V was cut by 7 bases and J by 5 bases, with 21 bases left in between. The CDR3 contains 15 residues. CDR3 in DNA: TGTGCCAGCATCGGAGGAGGCGCGGGTGAAAACGAGCAGTACTTC. This codes for CASIGGGAGENEQYF.

This chain joins TRBV9 and TRBJ2-7, with D perhaps TRBD2 (6 bases). CDR1 SGDLS and CDR2 YYNGEE come from the germline V gene. Trimming removed 2 bases at V and 3 bases at J, with 15 bases between. The CDR3 is made up of 15 amino acids. The CDR3 DNA follows: TGTGCCAGCAGCGTCAGGAGCGGGCTCCACTACGAGCAGTACTTC. Amino acids: CASSVRSGLHYEQYF.

The chain is built from TRBV5-4 and TRBJ1-3; D gene uncertain. V lost 1 base and J lost 0, with 11 bases in between. The CDR3 contains 16 residues. Germline CDR1 and CDR2: SGHNT and YYREEE (reference sequence). The CDR3 sequence: CASSLFPVHSGNTIYF. The DNA of the CDR3 is TGTGCCAGCAGCTTGTTCCCCGTACACTCTGGAAACACCATATATTTT.

The V and J genes are TRBV3-1 (or the pseudogene TRBV3-2) and TRBJ2-2; 14 nucleotides line up with TRBD2. The ends lost 4 bases at V and 6 bases at J; junction bases unmatched: 7. CDR1 and CDR2 from the germline V gene are LGHDT and YNNKEL (reference sequence). There are 17 residues in the CDR3. This chain's CDR3 is CASSLRRLAGGSGELFF. CDR3 bases: TGTGCCAGCAGCCTCCGGAGACTAGCGGGGGGGTCCGGGGAGCTGTTTTTT.

This clone showed up just a few times. The rearrangement joins TRBV5-6 to TRBJ2-7; no reliable D call. Trimming removed 1 base from V and 3 bases from J, with 17 bases in between. The CDR3 has 16 amino acids. Per germline, CDR1 SGHDT and CDR2 YYEEEE. Here the CDR3 DNA reads TGTGCCAGCAGCTTGCCCCAGTGGGCCGGCAGCTACGAGCAGTACTTC. Its translation: CASSLPQWAGSYEQYF.

CDR3 nucleotide sequence: TGTGCCAGCAGCCAGAGACAGCGGGGAGAGACCCAGTACTTC. This codes for CASSQRQRGETQYF. J is TRBJ2-5 and V is TRBV13, with 7 bases identical to TRBD2. From germline, CDR1 is PRHDT and CDR2 FYEKMQ (reference sequence). V was pared by 5 bases and J by 4 bases, with 7 bases of the junction left unmatched. The CDR3 runs to 14 residues.

The V gene is TRBV4-3, the J gene TRBJ1-2, with 7 bases that match TRBD1. This CDR3 is built from 14 residues. The ends lost 3 bases at V and 2 bases at J; junction bases unmatched: 3. Germline lookup yields CDR1 LGHNA and CDR2 YSLEER. CDR3 DNA: TGCGCCAGCAGCCACGACAGGGTAAACTATGGCTACACCTTC. Protein: CASSHDRVNYGYTF.

This rearrangement joins TRBV19 to TRBJ1-3, with 9 positions matching TRBD1. CDR3 length equals 14 residues. Germline trimming cut 8 bases from V and 2 bases from J; bases unmatched to any gene: 4. The germline CDR1 and CDR2 sequences are LNHDA and SQIVND (reference sequence). The CDR3 region is CASRRQGAGNTIYF. CDR3 bases: TGTGCCAGTCGACGACAGGGGGCTGGAAACACCATATATTTT.

The chain recombines TRBV27 with TRBJ2-5; a weak D match, TRBD1 (6 bases). CDR3 length: 17 residues. V was clipped by 5 bases and J by 0 bases, with 19 bases between them. Germline CDR1 MNHEY, CDR2 SMNVEV (reference sequence). This chain's CDR3 is CASSHHRDLTYQETQYF. Written as DNA, the CDR3 is TGTGCCAGCAGTCACCACAGGGACCTCACGTACCAAGAGACCCAGTACTTC.

The V gene is TRBV6-1, the J gene TRBJ2-2; 8 bases are a match to TRBD2. V dropped 2 bases and J dropped 3; count of bases not matched to a gene: 2. CDR3 length: 15 amino acids. Germline CDR1 reads MNHNS; CDR2 reads SASEGT. CDR3 sequence: CASSELGGDTGELFF. The CDR3 bases are TGTGCCAGCAGTGAACTCGGGGGGGACACCGGGGAGCTGTTTTTT.